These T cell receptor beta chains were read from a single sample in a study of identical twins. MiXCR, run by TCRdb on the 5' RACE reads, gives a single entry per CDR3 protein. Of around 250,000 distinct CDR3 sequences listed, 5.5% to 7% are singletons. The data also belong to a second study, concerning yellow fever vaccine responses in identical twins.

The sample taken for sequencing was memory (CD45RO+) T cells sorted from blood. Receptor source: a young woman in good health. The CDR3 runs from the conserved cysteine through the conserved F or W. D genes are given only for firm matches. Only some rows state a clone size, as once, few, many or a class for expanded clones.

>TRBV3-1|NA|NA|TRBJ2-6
TGTGCCAGCAGCACGCAGGGCGTCAGTGGGGCCAACGTCCTGACTTTC
CASSTQGVSGANVLTF
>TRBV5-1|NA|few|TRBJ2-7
TGCGCCAGCTCGAAGACGAGCGGACAATACTCCTACGAGCAGTACTTC
CASSKTSGQYSYEQYF
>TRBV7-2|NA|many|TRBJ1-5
TGTGCCAGCAGCAGACGGGACAGCAATCAGCCCCAGCATTTT
CASSRRDSNQPQHF
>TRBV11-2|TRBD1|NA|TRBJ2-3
TGTGCCAGCAGCGCCCGGGACAGGGGATCAGATACGCAGTATTTT
CASSARDRGSDTQYF
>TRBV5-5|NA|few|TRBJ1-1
TGTGCCAGCAGCTTGGCGGGGATGGGTGAAGTTTTCTTT
CASSLAGMGEVFF
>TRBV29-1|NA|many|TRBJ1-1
TGCAGTCACCGAGGGACATCGAACACTGAAGCTTTCTTT
CSHRGTSNTEAFF
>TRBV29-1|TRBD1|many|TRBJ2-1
TGCAGCGCGATACAGGGGCGAGAGCAGTTCTTC
CSAIQGREQFF
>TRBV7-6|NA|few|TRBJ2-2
TGTGCCAGCAGCTTCGACAGGCCCACAGCGAACACCGGGGAGCTGTTTTTT
CASSFDRPTANTGELFF
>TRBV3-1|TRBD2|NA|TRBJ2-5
TGTGCCAGCGCGGGGGGGGATGAGACCCAGTACTTC
CASAGGDETQYF
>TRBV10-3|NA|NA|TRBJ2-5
TGTGCCATCAGTGAAAGCGATGGGTTCCAAGAGACCCAGTACTTC
CAISESDGFQETQYF
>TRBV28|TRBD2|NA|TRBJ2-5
TGTGCCAGCAGTGACCCGACTAGCGGGAATAGGGAGACCCAGTACTTC
CASSDPTSGNRETQYF
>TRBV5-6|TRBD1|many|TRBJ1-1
TGTGCCAGCGACCTACAGGGGATGAACACTGAAGCTTTCTTT
CASDLQGMNTEAFF
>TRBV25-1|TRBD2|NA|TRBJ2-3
TGTGCCAGCAGCCACACTAGCGGGAGCACAGATACGCAGTATTTT
CASSHTSGSTDTQYF
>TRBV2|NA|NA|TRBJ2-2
TGTGCCAGCAGTGCCTACCACCAGGGCGCCGGGGAGCTGTTTTTT
CASSAYHQGAGELFF
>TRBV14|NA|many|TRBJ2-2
TGTGCCAGCAGAGCCACGTACACCGGGGAGCTGTTTTTT
CASRATYTGELFF
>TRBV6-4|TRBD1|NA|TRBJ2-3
TGTGCCAGCAGCGCCGGGACAGGGCCCACAGATACGCAGTATTTT
CASSAGTGPTDTQYF
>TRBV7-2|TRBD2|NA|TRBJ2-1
TGTGCCAGCAGCTTAGTTTTGGTCGGGGGGGGCGTATATGAGCAGTTCTTC
CASSLVLVGGGVYEQFF
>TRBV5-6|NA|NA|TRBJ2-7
TGTGCCAGCAGCTTGGTTATGCGGGATCATAACGAGCAGTACTTC
CASSLVMRDHNEQYF
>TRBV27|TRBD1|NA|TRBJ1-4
TGTGCCAGCACCTCGGACAGGGGAAAACTGTTTTTT
CASTSDRGKLFF